These T cell receptor beta chains were read from a single sample in a study of blood T cells in healthy people across ages. TCRdb reprocessed the 5' RACE reads with MiXCR, giving one entry per CDR3 protein. This sample has just under 550,000 distinct CDR3 sequences, with more than 20% found just once. In addition, the sample was reused for a study of T cells of mothers and their children.

The sample comprised blood. The receptors originated from a boy younger than 18 in good health. The CDR3 runs from the conserved cysteine through the conserved F or W. A D gene is named only where the DNA matches it firmly. Where a row states a size, it is once, few, many or the class of an expanded clone; other rows omit it.

D gene	clone size	V gene	J gene	CDR3 protein	CDR3 DNA
TRBD2	few	TRBV12-3/TRBV12-4	TRBJ2-7	CASSSSSGRDYEQYF	TGTGCCAGCAGTTCTTCTAGCGGGAGGGACTACGAGCAGTACTTC
.	few	TRBV7-9	TRBJ1-4	CASSFGAQHEKLFF	TGTGCCAGCAGCTTCGGAGCTCAACATGAAAAACTGTTTTTT
TRBD2	many	TRBV7-9	TRBJ2-1	CASSSPALPGTSDYNEQFF	TGTGCCAGCAGCTCCCCGGCCCTTCCTGGGACTAGCGACTACAATGAGCAGTTCTTC
.	.	TRBV10-3	TRBJ1-1	CAISGGRGNTEAFF	TGTGCCATCAGTGGGGGCAGGGGGAACACTGAAGCTTTCTTT
TRBD2	many	TRBV7-2	TRBJ2-5	CASSSTGTSGETQYF	TGTGCCAGCAGCTCAACCGGGACTAGCGGAGAGACCCAGTACTTC
TRBD1	.	TRBV29-1	TRBJ2-3	CSVGSRGRVGTDTQYF	TGCAGCGTTGGTTCCAGGGGGAGAGTCGGCACAGATACGCAGTATTTT
.	.	TRBV6-2/TRBV6-3	TRBJ1-2	CASSYDSKNYGYTF	TGTGCCAGCAGTTACGACAGTAAAAACTATGGCTACACCTTC
TRBD1	.	TRBV28	TRBJ2-7	CASSFLGRQGSGYEQYF	TGTGCCAGCAGTTTTTTAGGGCGACAGGGGTCGGGCTACGAGCAGTACTTC
TRBD2	many	TRBV4-3	TRBJ2-4	CASSQDPLPIPAGLAKNIQYF	TGCGCCAGCAGCCAAGATCCACTCCCTATTCCAGCGGGGTTAGCCAAAAACATTCAGTACTTC
.	.	TRBV6-2/TRBV6-3	TRBJ2-7	CASSLPLMEQYF	TGTGCCAGCAGTCTCCCCCTAATGGAGCAGTACTTC
TRBD2	.	TRBV7-9	TRBJ2-2	CASSLGLAPGELFF	TGTGCCAGCAGCCTGGGACTAGCTCCCGGGGAGCTGTTTTTT
.	.	TRBV4-3	TRBJ2-1	CASSQEPGTYNEQFF	TGCGCCAGCAGCCAAGAGCCGGGTACCTACAATGAGCAGTTCTTC
.	few	TRBV9	TRBJ2-1	CASSVEGSGNEQFF	TGTGCCAGCAGCGTAGAAGGTAGTGGCAATGAGCAGTTCTTC
TRBD2	few	TRBV5-1	TRBJ2-2	CASSLDVAGSTGELFF	TGCGCCAGCAGCTTGGATGTAGCGGGGAGCACCGGGGAGCTGTTTTTT
.	few	TRBV28	TRBJ1-5	CASSPTGLGNQPQHF	TGTGCCAGCAGTCCAACAGGTCTGGGCAATCAGCCCCAGCATTTT
TRBD2	few	TRBV5-1	TRBJ2-7	CASCVGTSGVYEQYF	TGCGCCAGCTGCGTGGGGACTAGCGGGGTCTACGAGCAGTACTTC
.	few	TRBV13	TRBJ2-3	CASSLSGMGTDTQYF	TGTGCCAGCAGCTTGAGTGGGATGGGCACAGATACGCAGTATTTT
TRBD1	.	TRBV6-6	TRBJ2-7	CASSYPGQGAYEQYF	TGTGCCAGCAGTTACCCGGGACAGGGAGCCTACGAGCAGTACTTC
TRBD1	.	TRBV4-1	TRBJ2-3	CASSPLPGQGRGTDTQYF	TGCGCCAGCAGCCCACTTCCGGGACAGGGGAGAGGCACAGATACGCAGTATTTT
.	.	TRBV20-1	TRBJ2-7	CSAWGGQEQYF	TGCAGTGCCTGGGGCGGACAAGAGCAGTACTTC
.	.	TRBV21-1	TRBJ2-7	CAGSKDSPREQYF	TGTGCCGGCAGCAAAGATTCGCCTCGAGAGCAGTACTTC
.	few	TRBV7-9	TRBJ2-1	CASSSRPGSYNEQFF	TGTGCCAGCAGCTCTCGACCGGGGAGCTACAATGAGCAGTTCTTC
TRBD1	few	TRBV20-1	TRBJ1-4	CSAGNPGQGAGNEKLFF	TGCAGTGCTGGCAACCCGGGACAGGGGGCGGGTAATGAAAAACTGTTTTTT
TRBD1	few	TRBV7-2	TRBJ1-5	CASSRTGVVSNLPQHF	TGTGCCAGCAGCCGAACAGGGGTCGTAAGCAATCTGCCCCAGCATTTT
.	many	TRBV11-2	TRBJ2-5	CASSQDPTWETQYF	TGTGCCAGCAGCCAAGACCCCACTTGGGAGACCCAGTACTTC
.	few	TRBV5-1	TRBJ2-3	CASSLDPTDTQYF	TGCGCCAGCAGCTTGGACCCCACAGATACGCAGTATTTT
TRBD1	.	TRBV5-1	TRBJ2-7	CASSFGDRAAYEQYF	TGCGCCAGCAGCTTCGGTGACAGGGCAGCCTACGAGCAGTACTTC
.	.	TRBV18	TRBJ2-2	CASSPTGTSTNTGELFF	TGTGCCAGCTCACCAACCGGGACGAGCACTAACACCGGGGAGCTGTTTTTT
TRBD1	.	TRBV7-2	TRBJ1-4	CASSLDSRGVEKLFF	TGTGCCAGCAGCTTAGACAGCAGGGGGGTTGAAAAACTGTTTTTT
TRBD1	few	TRBV28	TRBJ2-3	CASTPRTGGTDTQYF	TGTGCCAGCACCCCGAGGACAGGGGGCACAGATACGCAGTATTTT
TRBD1	many	TRBV4-1	TRBJ2-5	CASSVTGGRETQYF	TGCGCCAGCAGTGTAACAGGGGGCCGAGAGACCCAGTACTTC
TRBD2	.	TRBV5-1	TRBJ2-5	CASSFTSGTGYEQCF	TGCGCCAGCAGCTTCACTAGCGGGACTGGTTACGAGCAGTGCTTC
TRBD2	once	TRBV24-1	TRBJ2-1	CATSGLAGEEQFF	TGTGCCACCAGTGGACTAGCGGGGGAAGAGCAGTTCTTC
.	few	TRBV5-1	TRBJ1-2	CASRTSGTGNNGYTF	TGCGCCAGCAGAACGTCCGGGACCGGTAACAATGGCTACACCTTC
.	few	TRBV27	TRBJ2-1	CASTPMTGEGIEQFF	TGTGCCAGCACCCCGATGACCGGGGAAGGCATTGAGCAGTTCTTC
TRBD1	few	TRBV20-1	TRBJ1-5	CSADSGTENQPQHF	TGCAGTGCTGATTCCGGGACAGAGAATCAGCCCCAGCATTTT
TRBD1	many	TRBV7-2	TRBJ2-7	CASSSQPGGSYEQYF	TGTGCCAGCAGCTCCCAACCAGGGGGCTCCTACGAGCAGTACTTC
.	.	TRBV4-1	TRBJ1-2	CASSQDSSAPIYYGYTF	TGCGCCAGCAGCCAAGATTCATCGGCGCCGATCTACTATGGCTACACCTTC